This T cell receptor (beta chain) was found in a study of CD8 T cells in ankylosing spondylitis (dated by TCRdb to about 2017). About the investigation overall: To find TCR variants linked to disease, the study profiled T cell receptor beta repertoires in ankylosing spondylitis patients and healthy donors. The full study cohort was made up of under 30 ankylosing spondylitis patients and 108 healthy donors. Peripheral blood was sampled, and synovial fluid was additionally collected from ankylosing spondylitis patients. Study-level results and caveats: Some of the motif variants had been reported before in the synovial fluid and blood of reactive arthritis patients, a finding that suggests common disease-initiation mechanisms. A TCR beta motif made up of eight highly homologous amino acid variants appeared to be characteristic of blood from ankylosing spondylitis patients. Significant enrichment of the disease-linked clones was reported in matched synovial fluid samples from ankylosing spondylitis patients. In peripheral blood, the disease-linked clones were found at relatively low frequencies and had a CD8+ phenotype.

CDR1 and CDR2 are drawn from the germline V gene (reference sequence): MNHEY, SMNVEV. The CDR3, cysteine through phenylalanine, is 15 amino acids long. The kept DNA is CDR3 alone, 45 bases in frame from the first base. Turning to this clonotype: Its specific antigen is unknown. Compared with germline, one end of the junction differs, possibly owing to a read error.

Sequencing was performed on an Illumina HiSeq 2500. Quantitative 5'-RACE with molecular barcodes was used to prepare TCR beta libraries. As for the original processing: To identify disease-linked TCR variants, a new computational method was used, one built on a probabilistic model of VDJ rearrangement. TCRdb ran its own pipeline on the public reads, namely fastp trimming at Q25 and MiXCR clone calling, and kept in-frame beta chains. Each CDR3 protein gets just one entry, which takes the most common genes and DNA from the rows behind it. The V and J calls come from TCRdb's annotation, not from the publication. Within this sample are a few hundred thousand distinct CDR3 sequences, with roughly 10% of them counted one time only. The top ten clonotypes cover approximately 6.6% of the sample.

The receptor chain draws on TRBV27 and TRBJ2-7, and 7 junctional nucleotides match TRBD1. This receptor was taken from a male donor with ankylosing spondylitis or in good health (not recorded which). The sample was blood, either unsorted or a sorted T cell fraction (not recorded which). The bases are TGTACCAGCAGTTCAATTACAGGGGAATCCTACGAGCAGTACTTC. Translated, it gives CTSSSITGESYEQYF.